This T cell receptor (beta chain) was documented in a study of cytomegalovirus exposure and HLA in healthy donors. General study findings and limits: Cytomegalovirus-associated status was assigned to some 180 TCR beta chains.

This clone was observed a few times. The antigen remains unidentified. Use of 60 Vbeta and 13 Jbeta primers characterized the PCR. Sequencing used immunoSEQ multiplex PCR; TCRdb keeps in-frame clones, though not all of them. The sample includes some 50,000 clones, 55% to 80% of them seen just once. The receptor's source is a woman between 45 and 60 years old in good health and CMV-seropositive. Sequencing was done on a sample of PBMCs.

The CDR3 is CASSRETGAEQYF. The CDR3 nucleotides are TGCGCCAGCAGCCGAGAGACAGGGGCCGAGCAGTACTTC. This sequence joins TRBV4-3 and TRBJ2-7, with TRBD1 matching over 8 bases. Germline CDR1 is LGHNA and CDR2 is YSLEER. The CDR3 has 13 amino acids. Losses at the gene ends were 4 bases for V and 6 bases for J; bases not matched to a gene: 5.